This entry is about one T cell receptor (beta chain). The PCR had 60 Vbeta and 13 Jbeta primers. The table came from immunoSEQ multiplex PCR; TCRdb's copy has only in-frame clones and leaves some out. The sample has some 130,000 clones; around 72% are singletons. V dropped 2 bases and J dropped 0 bases, with 6 bases sitting between them. CDR1 is KGHSH, CDR2 LQKENI, per germline. This CDR3 has 14 residues. The source of the sample is a study of cytomegalovirus exposure and HLA in healthy donors. Healthy bone marrow donors made up the donors. Specimen: PBMCs. The chain links TRBV18 to TRBJ2-3; D remains ambiguous. This clonotype originated in a middle-aged woman in good health and CMV-seronegative. The CDR3 reads CASSPIRSTDTQYF. For the CDR3, the DNA is TGTGCCAGCTCACCAATTCGGAGCACAGATACGCAGTATTTT.